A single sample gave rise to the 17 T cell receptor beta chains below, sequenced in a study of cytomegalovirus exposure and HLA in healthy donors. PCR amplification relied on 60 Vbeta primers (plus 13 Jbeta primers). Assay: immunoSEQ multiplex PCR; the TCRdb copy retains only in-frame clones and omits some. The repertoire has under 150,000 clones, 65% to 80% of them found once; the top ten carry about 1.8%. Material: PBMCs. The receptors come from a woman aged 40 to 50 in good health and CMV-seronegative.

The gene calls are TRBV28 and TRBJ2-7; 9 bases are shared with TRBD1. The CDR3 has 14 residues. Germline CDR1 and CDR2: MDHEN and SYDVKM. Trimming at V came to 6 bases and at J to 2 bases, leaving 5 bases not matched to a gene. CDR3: CASSAGTGPYEQYF. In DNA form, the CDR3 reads TGTGCCAGCAGCGCCGGGACAGGGCCCTACGAGCAGTACTTC.

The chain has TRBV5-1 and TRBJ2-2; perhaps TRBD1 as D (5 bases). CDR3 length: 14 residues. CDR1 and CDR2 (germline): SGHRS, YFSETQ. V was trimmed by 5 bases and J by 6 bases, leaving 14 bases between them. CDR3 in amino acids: CASRMAGSAGELFF. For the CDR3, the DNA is TGCGCCAGCAGGATGGCAGGGTCCGCCGGGGAGCTGTTTTTT.

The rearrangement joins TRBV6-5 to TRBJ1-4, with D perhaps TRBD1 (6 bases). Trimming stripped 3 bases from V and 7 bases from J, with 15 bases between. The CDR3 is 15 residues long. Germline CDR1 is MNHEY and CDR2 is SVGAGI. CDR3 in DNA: TGTGCCAGCAGTTATGGGGGCTTTTCGGGTGAAAAACTGTTTTTT. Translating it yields CASSYGGFSGEKLFF.

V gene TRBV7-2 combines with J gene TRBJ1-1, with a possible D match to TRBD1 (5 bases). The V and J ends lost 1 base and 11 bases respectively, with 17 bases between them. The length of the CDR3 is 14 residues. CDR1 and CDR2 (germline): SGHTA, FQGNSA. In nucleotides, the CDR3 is TGTGCCAGCAGCTTAGGGGGAAGGAGGGGTGGGGCTTTCTTT. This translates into CASSLGGRRGGAFF.

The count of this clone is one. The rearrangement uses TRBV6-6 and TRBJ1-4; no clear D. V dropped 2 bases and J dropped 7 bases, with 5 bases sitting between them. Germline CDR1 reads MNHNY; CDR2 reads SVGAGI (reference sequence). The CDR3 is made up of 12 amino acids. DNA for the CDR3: TGTGCCAGCAGTTACGCGGCTGAAAAACTGTTTTTT. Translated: CASSYAAEKLFF.

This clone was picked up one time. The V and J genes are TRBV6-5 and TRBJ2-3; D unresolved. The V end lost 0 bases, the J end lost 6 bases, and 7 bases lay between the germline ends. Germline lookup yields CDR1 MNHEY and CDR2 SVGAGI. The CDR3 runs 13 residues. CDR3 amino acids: CASSYSGADTQYF. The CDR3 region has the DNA TGTGCCAGCAGTTACTCTGGAGCGGATACGCAGTATTTT.

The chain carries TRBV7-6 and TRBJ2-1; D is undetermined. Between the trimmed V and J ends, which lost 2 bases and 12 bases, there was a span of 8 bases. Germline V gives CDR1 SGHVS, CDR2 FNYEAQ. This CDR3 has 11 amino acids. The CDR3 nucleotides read TGTGCCAGCAGCTTAAATTCGGGGCAGTTCTTC. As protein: CASSLNSGQFF.

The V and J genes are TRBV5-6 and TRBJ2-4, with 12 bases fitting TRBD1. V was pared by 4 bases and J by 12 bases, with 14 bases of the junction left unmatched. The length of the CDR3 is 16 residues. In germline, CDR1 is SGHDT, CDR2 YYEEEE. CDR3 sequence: CASSPAGTGGRYSQYF. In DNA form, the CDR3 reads TGTGCCAGCAGCCCCGCCGGGACAGGGGGCAGGTACAGTCAGTACTTC.

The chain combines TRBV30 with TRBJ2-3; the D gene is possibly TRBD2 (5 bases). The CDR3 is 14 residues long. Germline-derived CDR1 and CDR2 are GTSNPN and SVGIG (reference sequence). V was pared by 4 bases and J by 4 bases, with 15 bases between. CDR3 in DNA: TGTGCCTGGAACCGGGATTGGAGTGCAGATACGCAGTATTTT. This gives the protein CAWNRDWSADTQYF.

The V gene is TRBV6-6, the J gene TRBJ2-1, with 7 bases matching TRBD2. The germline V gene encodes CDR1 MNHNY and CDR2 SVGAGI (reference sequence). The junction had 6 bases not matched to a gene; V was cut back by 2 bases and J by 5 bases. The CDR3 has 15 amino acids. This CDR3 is CASSYGRLADNEQFF. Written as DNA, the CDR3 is TGTGCCAGCAGTTACGGTAGGCTAGCGGACAATGAGCAGTTCTTC.

The CDR3 loop reads CASRTSEGLYEQYF. In DNA form, the CDR3 reads TGTGCCAGCAGGACCTCCGAGGGTCTCTACGAGCAGTACTTC. V is TRBV2 and J is TRBJ2-5; D may be TRBD2 (5 bases). Judging by the DNA end, TRBJ2-7 fits better; the J call may be wrong. The germline gives CDR1 SNHLY, CDR2 FYNNEI. The CDR3 contains 14 residues.

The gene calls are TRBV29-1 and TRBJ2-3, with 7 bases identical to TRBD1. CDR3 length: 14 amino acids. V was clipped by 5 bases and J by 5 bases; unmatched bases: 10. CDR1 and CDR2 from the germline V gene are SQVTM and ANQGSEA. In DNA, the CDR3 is TGCAGCGTTAGACAGGGAAGGGCCGGAGATACGCAGTATTTT. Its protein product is CSVRQGRAGDTQYF.

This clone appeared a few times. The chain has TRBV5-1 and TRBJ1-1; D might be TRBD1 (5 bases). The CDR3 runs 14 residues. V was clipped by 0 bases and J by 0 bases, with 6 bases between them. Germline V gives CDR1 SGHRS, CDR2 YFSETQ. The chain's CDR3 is CASSLEGMNTEAFF. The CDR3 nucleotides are TGCGCCAGCAGCTTGGAGGGGATGAACACTGAAGCTTTCTTT.

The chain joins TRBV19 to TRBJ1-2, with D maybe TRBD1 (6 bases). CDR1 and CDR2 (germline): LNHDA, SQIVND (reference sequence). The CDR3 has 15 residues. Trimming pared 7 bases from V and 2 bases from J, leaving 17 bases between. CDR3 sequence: CASTPGVGQNYGYTF. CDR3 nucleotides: TGTGCCAGTACCCCCGGGGTTGGACAGAACTATGGCTACACCTTC.

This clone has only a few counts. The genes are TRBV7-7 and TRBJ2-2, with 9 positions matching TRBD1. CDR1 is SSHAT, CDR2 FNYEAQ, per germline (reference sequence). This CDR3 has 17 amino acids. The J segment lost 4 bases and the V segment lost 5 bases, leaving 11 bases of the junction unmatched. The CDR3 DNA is TGTGCCAGCAGCATAACTACAGGGGGCGCTGGCACCGGGGAGCTGTTTTTT. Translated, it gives CASSITTGGAGTGELFF.

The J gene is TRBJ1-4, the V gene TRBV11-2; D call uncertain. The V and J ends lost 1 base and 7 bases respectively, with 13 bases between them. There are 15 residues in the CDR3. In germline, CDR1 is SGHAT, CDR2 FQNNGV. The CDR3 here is CASSLGSSGIEKLFF. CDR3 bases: TGTGCCAGCAGCTTAGGGTCTTCCGGGATTGAAAAACTGTTTTTT.

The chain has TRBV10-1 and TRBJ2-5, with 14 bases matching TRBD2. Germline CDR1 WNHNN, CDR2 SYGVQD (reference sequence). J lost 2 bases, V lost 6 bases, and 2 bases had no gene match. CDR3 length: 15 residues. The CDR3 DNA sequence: TGCGCCAGCAGCTGGACTAGCGGGAGGCAAGAGACCCAGTACTTC. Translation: CASSWTSGRQETQYF.